One T cell receptor (beta chain) is described in this entry. Its antigen is unknown. 5'-RACE, quantitative and with molecular barcodes, yielded the TCR beta libraries. Each CDR3 protein is one row after TCRdb ran MiXCR on the 5' RACE reads. The table lists 700,000 to 850,000 distinct CDR3 sequences, 12% of them singletons. The sample comes from a study of CD8 T cells in ankylosing spondylitis. Trimming removed 3 bases at V and 4 bases at J, with 8 bases between. The CDR3 is made up of 12 amino acids. In germline, CDR1 is DFQATT, CDR2 SNEGSKA (reference sequence). Study-level findings and limits: Reported data indicate significant enrichment of disease-linked clones within matched ankylosing spondylitis synovial fluid. Both synovial fluid and blood in reactive arthritis had previously been reported to carry some motif variants. Blood from ankylosing spondylitis patients appeared to carry a characteristic roughly eight-variant TCR beta motif. Relatively rare in peripheral blood, disease-linked clones were also CD8+.

Sequenced sample: blood, either unsorted or a sorted T cell fraction (not recorded which). This chain links TRBV20-1 with TRBJ2-3, with D unclear. The receptor was isolated from a male donor with ankylosing spondylitis. CDR3 sequence reads: CSASRLADTQYF. The CDR3 nucleotides are TGCAGTGCTAGCCGTTTGGCAGATACGCAGTATTTT.